The present TCR beta chain was sequenced within a study of shared clonotypes between healthy human individuals. Across the whole study: Aged 18 to 49, the donors were a couple of women and three men. Points from the study as a whole: Blood alone was sampled, and tissue repertoires likely differ. In general, naive subsets displayed greater estimated richness than memory subsets did.

Here immunoSEQ multiplex PCR was the method, and the copy in TCRdb shows in-frame clones only, minus some. The table shows 2 million to 2.5 million clones, with over 90% occurring only once. Of note for this clone: No antigen is known for it.

Between the trimmed V and J ends, which lost 4 bases and 4 bases, there was a span of 6 bases. The CDR3 contains 12 residues. Germline CDR1 SGHTA, CDR2 FQGTGA. The chain uses TRBV7-3 and TRBJ2-3; D is ambiguous. Sequenced sample: naive CD4+ T cells from PBMCs. Subset denoted: CD45RA+ positively selected. The origin of this receptor is a man younger than 35 in good health. Some clones in this sample may be carry-over from other donors' samples. CDR3 sequence (DNA): TGTGCCAGCAGCTCAAACGCAGATACGCAGTATTTT. This sequence encodes CASSSNADTQYF.